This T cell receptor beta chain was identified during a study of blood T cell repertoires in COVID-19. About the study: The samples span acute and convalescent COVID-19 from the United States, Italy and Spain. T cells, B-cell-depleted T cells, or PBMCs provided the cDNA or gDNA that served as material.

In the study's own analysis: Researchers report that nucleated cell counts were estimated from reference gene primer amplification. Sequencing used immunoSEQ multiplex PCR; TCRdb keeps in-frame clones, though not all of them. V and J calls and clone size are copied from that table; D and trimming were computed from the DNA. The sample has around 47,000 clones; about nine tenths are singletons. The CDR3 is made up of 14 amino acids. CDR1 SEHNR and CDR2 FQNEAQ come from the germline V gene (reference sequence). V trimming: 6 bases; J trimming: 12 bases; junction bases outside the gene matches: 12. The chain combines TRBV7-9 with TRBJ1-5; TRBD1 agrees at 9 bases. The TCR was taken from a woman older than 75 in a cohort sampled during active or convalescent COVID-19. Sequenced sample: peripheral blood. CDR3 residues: CASSSGTGNDLQHF. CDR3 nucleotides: TGTGCCAGCAGTTCCGGGACAGGGAACGACCTCCAGCATTTT.